This TCR beta chain was obtained from a study of blood T cell repertoires in COVID-19. Turning to the study itself: The United States, Italy and Spain provided the acute and convalescent COVID-19 samples. Nucleic acid was either cDNA or gDNA, and it came from T cells, B-cell-depleted T cells, or PBMCs.

Seattle enrolled patients during active infection and tracked them longitudinally. In the original workflow: Estimation of nucleated cell counts relied on the amplification of reference gene primers. Assay used: immunoSEQ multiplex PCR; TCRdb lists only in-frame clones, some missing. V, J and clone size are those of that table, while D and trimming were read from the DNA. This sample has roughly 180,000 clones, with roughly 81% found just once. The CDR3 is 15 residues long. CDR1 SGHTA and CDR2 FQGNSA come from the germline V gene. V lost 5 bases to trimming and J lost 4 bases, with 14 bases between them.

The clonotype originates from a woman aged 45-60 years with COVID-19, enrolled during active disease. The sequenced sample consisted of peripheral blood. The chain links TRBV7-2 to TRBJ2-2; a weak D match, TRBD2 (5 bases). CDR3 region: CASSPGLTVTGELFF. In DNA form, the CDR3 reads TGTGCCAGCAGCCCAGGACTGACGGTCACCGGGGAGCTGTTTTTT.